This TCR beta chain was captured in a study of blood T cell repertoires in COVID-19. Across the whole study: The samples span acute and convalescent COVID-19 from the United States, Italy and Spain. The analysed material was cDNA or gDNA that came from T cells, B-cell-depleted T cells, or PBMCs.

The assay was immunoSEQ multiplex PCR, and TCRdb's table has in-frame clones only and misses some. The sample lists around 94,000 clones, around four fifths occurring once. The CDR3 is 12 amino acids. The ends were cut back, 7 bases at V and 6 bases at J, with 12 bases in the middle. Germline values: CDR1 MNHEY, CDR2 SVGAGI. The rearrangement joins TRBV6-5 to TRBJ2-5; D might be TRBD1 (6 bases). Input material: peripheral blood. The sequence came from a man in his forties with active or convalescent COVID-19. CDR3 loop: CASMSGAKTQYF. CDR3 nucleotides: TGTGCCAGCATGTCAGGGGCCAAGACCCAGTACTTC.